The 25 T cell receptor beta chains below come from one sample, sequenced in a study of control samples from healthy donors and cancer patients. Assay: immunoSEQ multiplex PCR; the TCRdb copy retains only in-frame clones and omits some. Its table records roughly 190,000 clones. Sequencing was done on a sample of blood. The origin of the receptors is a woman in her thirties in good health.

This chain links TRBV4-2 with TRBJ2-5, with 9 bases fitting TRBD2. V gave up 1 base and J gave up 1 base; unmatched junction bases: 4. Germline CDR1 reads LGHNA; CDR2 reads YNFKEQ. The CDR3 sequence is 16 residues long. CDR3 in DNA: TGTGCCAGCAGCCAAGGGCTAGCGGGGCCCCAAGAGACCCAGTACTTC. It codes for CASSQGLAGPQETQYF.

V usage is TRBV3-1 (or the pseudogene TRBV3-2) and J usage is TRBJ1-1; D unclear. This CDR3 region has 15 residues. The V end lost 0 bases, the J end lost 7 bases, and 15 bases lay between the germline ends. Germline V gene sequence: CDR1 LGHDT, CDR2 YNNKEL (reference sequence). The CDR3: CASSQDGSRYDEAFF. In nucleotides, the CDR3 is TGTGCCAGCAGCCAAGATGGTTCTCGGTACGATGAAGCTTTCTTT.

The rearrangement uses TRBV15 and TRBJ1-6, with 8 bases that match TRBD1. The CDR3 totals 16 residues. Per germline, CDR1 LNHNV and CDR2 YYDKDF (reference sequence). With 0 bases clipped from V and 9 bases from J, the junction kept 7 bases outside the gene matches. The CDR3 is CATSRDNRDRGSPLHF. The CDR3 bases are TGTGCCACCAGCAGAGATAACCGAGACAGGGGTTCACCCCTCCACTTT.

This chain uses TRBV28 with TRBJ2-6; 8 bases line up with TRBD1. Looked up from germline, CDR1 is MDHEN and CDR2 is SYDVKM. This CDR3 comprises 15 residues. V lost 8 bases and J lost 2; bases outside the gene matches: 5. The CDR3 DNA is TGTGCCAGCGGTCAGGGGGCGGCTGGGGCCAACGTCCTGACTTTC. Its protein is CASGQGAAGANVLTF.

The genes are TRBV27 and TRBJ2-7; maybe TRBD2 (7 bases). Looked up from germline, CDR1 is MNHEY and CDR2 is SMNVEV (reference sequence). Trimming shortened V by 8 bases and J by 0 bases, and 14 bases separated the two germline ends. The CDR3 runs to 14 residues. The CDR3 here is CASRPGGVSYEQYF. DNA for the CDR3: TGTGCCAGCCGCCCGGGGGGCGTCTCCTACGAGCAGTACTTC.

The rearrangement uses TRBV5-4 and TRBJ2-7, with 8 positions matching TRBD1. Germline V CDR1 and CDR2: SGHNT, YYREEE (reference sequence). V lost 0 bases and J lost 3; bases outside the gene matches: 5. The CDR3 totals 15 residues. The CDR3 protein is CASSLGGQVNYEQYF. The CDR3 nucleotides read TGTGCCAGCAGCTTGGGGGGACAGGTTAACTACGAGCAGTACTTC.

This sequence joins TRBV7-6 and TRBJ1-3, with D unclear. V was trimmed by 5 bases and J by 0 bases, leaving 17 bases between them. Germline CDR1 is SGHVS and CDR2 is FNYEAQ. CDR3 size: 17 residues. The CDR3 nucleotides read TGTGCCAGCAGCCCAGGAGCCAGCCCCTACTCTGGAAACACCATATATTTT. It is translated as CASSPGASPYSGNTIYF.

The chain combines TRBV20-1 with TRBJ2-1, with 8 bases that match TRBD1. CDR1 DFQATT and CDR2 SNEGSKA come from the germline V gene (reference sequence). J lost 4 bases, V lost 3 bases, and 8 bases had no gene match. The CDR3 length is 15 residues. CDR3 loop: CSASHTGGSYNEQFF. CDR3 DNA sequence: TGCAGTGCTAGTCATACAGGGGGTTCGTACAATGAGCAGTTCTTC.

Concerning this clone: Other DNA sequences of this sample code for an identical CDR3. The chain uses TRBV27 and TRBJ1-6; D not certain. Trimming shortened V by 3 bases and J by 9 bases, and 9 bases separated the two germline ends. Germline lookup yields CDR1 MNHEY and CDR2 SMNVEV (reference sequence). The CDR3 contains 13 residues. The CDR3 nucleotides read TGTGCCAGCAGTTTCGGCAGGCCTTCACCCCTCCACTTT. As protein: CASSFGRPSPLHF.

The chain carries TRBV7-2 and TRBJ2-3, with a tentative D call TRBD2 (6 bases). The CDR3 sequence is 15 residues long. V shed 0 bases and J shed 0 bases, with 7 bases lying between them. Looked up from germline, CDR1 is SGHTA and CDR2 is FQGNSA. This CDR3 is CASSLAGLSTDTQYF. CDR3 nucleotides: TGTGCCAGCAGCTTAGCGGGACTTAGCACAGATACGCAGTATTTT.

The chain joins TRBV3-1 (or the pseudogene TRBV3-2) to TRBJ1-1; D ambiguous. CDR3 length: 13 residues. Germline loops: CDR1 LGHDT, CDR2 YNNKEL (reference sequence). Between the trimmed V and J ends, which lost 1 base and 1 base, there was a span of 4 bases. In DNA form, the CDR3 reads TGTGCCAGCAGCCAAGGGGAGAACACTGAAGCTTTCTTT. Its protein product is CASSQGENTEAFF.

The chain is built from TRBV28 and TRBJ2-7; D ambiguous. Deletions cut 6 bases from V and 3 bases from J, with 12 bases between. The CDR3 contains 13 residues. CDR1 is MDHEN and CDR2 is SYDVKM in the germline V gene. For the CDR3, the DNA is TGTGCCAGCAGCCTCCGGGTCTACTACGAGCAGTACTTC. Translation gives CASSLRVYYEQYF.

In regard to this clone: Other DNA sequences from this sample encode an identical CDR3 as well. The CDR3 nucleotides are TGTGCCAGCAGCCAAGTGGCGGGGGGGAACACCGGGGAGCTGTTTTTT. Amino acids: CASSQVAGGNTGELFF. The J gene is TRBJ2-2, the V gene TRBV4-2, with TRBD2 identical over 8 bases. The germline V gene has CDR1 LGHNA and CDR2 YNFKEQ. The CDR3 extends over 16 amino acids. The V gene end was trimmed by 1 base and the J gene end by 1 base; junction bases not matched to a gene: 2.

In DNA, the CDR3 is TGTGCCAGCAGTAAGCTGGGAGCGGGGGCCCTTAACACCGGGGAGCTGTTTTTT. Translated: CASSKLGAGALNTGELFF. This chain links TRBV28 with TRBJ2-2; 8 positions match TRBD2. After removal of 5 bases from V and 2 bases from J, the junction contained 13 bases not matched to a gene. This CDR3 has 18 residues. Germline loops: CDR1 MDHEN, CDR2 SYDVKM.

This chain links TRBV7-9 with TRBJ1-6; the D is unclear. V shed 3 bases and J shed 7 bases, with 13 bases lying between them. The CDR3 covers 15 residues. The germline gives CDR1 SEHNR, CDR2 FQNEAQ (reference sequence). CDR3 in DNA: TGTGCCAGCAGCTTCCCCGAAGGGAACAATTCACCCCTCCACTTT. This translates into CASSFPEGNNSPLHF.

The J gene is TRBJ1-5, the V gene TRBV6-2 or TRBV6-3; no clear D. Germline lookup yields CDR1 MNHEY and CDR2 SVGEGT. The ends were cut back, 2 bases at V and 0 bases at J, with 8 bases in the middle. The CDR3 covers 15 residues. CDR3 bases: TGTGCCAGCAGTTACGGGCAAATTAGCAATCAGCCCCAGCATTTT. This codes for CASSYGQISNQPQHF.

The V and J genes are TRBV30 and TRBJ2-3, with 7 bases matching TRBD2. CDR1 is GTSNPN and CDR2 is SVGIG in the germline V gene (reference sequence). This CDR3 region has 16 residues. V was clipped by 2 bases and J by 4 bases; unmatched bases: 12. The CDR3 loop is CAWSSGLAGKADTQYF. The CDR3 region has the DNA TGTGCCTGGAGTAGTGGGTTAGCGGGCAAAGCAGATACGCAGTATTTT.

The rearrangement links TRBV30 to TRBJ1-5; 8 nucleotides match TRBD1. V was clipped by 1 base and J by 3 bases; unmatched bases: 5. CDR3 length: 15 amino acids. Germline values: CDR1 GTSNPN, CDR2 SVGIG (reference sequence). The CDR3 here is CAWSAYRGDNQPQHF. DNA of the CDR3: TGTGCCTGGAGTGCCTACAGGGGGGACAATCAGCCCCAGCATTTT.

This chain links TRBV20-1 with TRBJ2-3; D remains ambiguous. Germline CDR1 DFQATT, CDR2 SNEGSKA (reference sequence). Trimming took 3 bases from V and 2 from J, leaving 12 bases between them. The CDR3 runs to 14 residues. In nucleotides, the CDR3 is TGCAGTGCTAGTTCTGGGGTATTCACAGATACGCAGTATTTT. Translation gives CSASSGVFTDTQYF.

This chain links TRBV9 with TRBJ2-5; unclear D gene. Germline-derived CDR1 and CDR2 are SGDLS and YYNGEE. The CDR3 loop spans 16 amino acids. V shed 0 bases and J shed 5 bases, with 17 bases lying between them. For the CDR3, the DNA is TGTGCCAGCAGCGTAGACCCGGGCAGTTCCTTGGAGACCCAGTACTTC. Translated, it gives CASSVDPGSSLETQYF. Variable domain in full (rest from reference TRBV9 and TRBJ2-5): DSGVTQTPKHLITATGQRVTLRCSPRSGDLSVYWYQQSLDQGLQFLIQYYNGEERAKGNILERFSAQQFPDLHSELNLSSLELGDSALYFCASSVDPGSSLETQYFGPGTRLLVL.

V and J are TRBV29-1 and TRBJ2-1, with 10 nucleotides matching TRBD1. CDR1 and CDR2 from the germline V gene are SQVTM and ANQGSEA. Trimming cost V 7 bases and J 6 bases; bases outside gene matches: 9. The CDR3 has 14 amino acids. The CDR3 spells CSAPRGTGANEQFF. Written as DNA, the CDR3 is TGCAGCGCCCCCCGGGGGACAGGGGCCAATGAGCAGTTCTTC.

V usage is TRBV15 and J usage is TRBJ2-7; 9 bases fit TRBD2. This CDR3 has 14 amino acids. Trimming took 4 bases from V and 2 from J; bases not matched to a gene: 3. CDR1 is LNHNV, CDR2 YYDKDF, per germline (reference sequence). The CDR3 region has the DNA TGTGCCACCAGCACAGCGGGGGGCCCCTACGAGCAGTACTTC. It translates to CATSTAGGPYEQYF.

The J gene is TRBJ2-2, the V gene TRBV5-1, with 11 bases fitting TRBD1. Germline-derived CDR1 and CDR2 are SGHRS and YFSETQ. This CDR3 spans 18 amino acids. V trimming: 4 bases; J trimming: 7 bases; junction bases outside the gene matches: 15. CDR3 bases: TGCGCCAGCAGCCCTATTCCGGGACAGGGGGTTTACAGCGGGGAGCTGTTTTTT. It codes for CASSPIPGQGVYSGELFF.

V usage is TRBV10-3 and J usage is TRBJ1-2; 8 bases map to TRBD1. Germline trimming cut 6 bases from V and 3 bases from J; bases unmatched to any gene: 3. This CDR3 is built from 13 residues. Germline-derived CDR1 and CDR2 are ENHRY and SYGVKD. In DNA form, the CDR3 reads TGTGCCATCAGCTCGGACAGGGACTATGGCTACACCTTC. Translated, it gives CAISSDRDYGYTF.

J is TRBJ2-6 and V is TRBV7-3; no reliable D call. The CDR3 covers 15 residues. Germline V gives CDR1 SGHTA, CDR2 FQGTGA. V lost 0 bases and J 0 bases, leaving 3 bases between the germline ends. CDR3 region: CASSLTSSGANVLTF. As DNA, the CDR3 is TGTGCCAGCAGCTTAACCAGCTCTGGGGCCAACGTCCTGACTTTC.